This TCR beta chain was recorded in a study of T cells in Graves' hyperthyroidism and ophthalmopathy. Study in general: Peripheral blood samples were taken at initial diagnosis, prior to any treatment.

Hyperthyroidism had been newly diagnosed in patients aged 18 to 65, and its duration was under 2 months. This clonotype was recorded a few times. What it recognizes is unknown. Study findings and constraints: In validation, the model predicted ophthalmopathy. These predictions came a median roughly seven months before onset. The blood repertoire included most of the expanded thyroid clonotypes above 0.001.

RNA transcripts yielded amplified TCR beta CDR3 regions. With the HTBI primer set, the TCR CDR3 went through a first round of RT-PCR. TCRdb passed the multiplex PCR reads through MiXCR, listing each CDR3 protein once. The sample includes approximately 740,000 distinct CDR3 sequences, roughly 15% of them seen just once. CDR1 and CDR2 (germline): ENHRY, SYGVKD. V lost 4 bases and J 4 bases, leaving 8 bases between the germline ends. The CDR3 has 12 amino acids. This receptor was identified in a woman between 18 and 30 years old with Graves' hyperthyroidism. The chain links TRBV10-3 to TRBJ2-7, with D hard to call. Input material: blood. The CDR3 spells CAISGDKYEQYF. The CDR3 region has the DNA TGTGCCATCAGTGGGGATAAATACGAGCAGTACTTC.